The 22 T cell receptor beta chains below come from one sample, sequenced in a study of OX40 agonist ivuxolimab in advanced cancers. The assay was immunoSEQ multiplex PCR, and TCRdb's table has in-frame clones only and misses some. Found here are more than 85,000 clones, less than 95% of them singletons; the top ten hold around 1.6%. Sample: CD4+ or CD8+ T cells sorted from blood, taken in a trial of the OX40 agonist ivuxolimab. The receptor set was obtained from an adult with an advanced solid tumor such as melanoma, head and neck, liver or kidney cancer.

The J gene is TRBJ2-7, the V gene TRBV6-1; 10 positions match TRBD1. The germline V gene encodes CDR1 MNHNS and CDR2 SASEGT. This CDR3 is 14 amino acids long. V trimming: 5 bases; J trimming: 3 bases; junction bases outside the gene matches: 4. CDR3 DNA sequence: TGTGCCAGCAGTCGCGGACAGGGGGACTACGAGCAGTACTTC. Translated, it gives CASSRGQGDYEQYF.

CDR3 sequence: CASSLGLAGWHEQFF. CDR3 DNA: TGTGCCAGCAGTTTAGGACTAGCGGGATGGCATGAGCAGTTCTTC. V and J are TRBV9 and TRBJ2-1, with 12 bases aligning to TRBD2. V lost 5 bases to trimming and J lost 8 bases; unmatched junction nucleotides: 8. This CDR3 has 15 residues. From germline, CDR1 is SGDLS and CDR2 YYNGEE. The whole variable domain, remainder taken from reference TRBV9 and TRBJ2-1, is DSGVTQTPKHLITATGQRVTLRCSPRSGDLSVYWYQQSLDQGLQFLIQYYNGEERAKGNILERFSAQQFPDLHSELNLSSLELGDSALYFCASSLGLAGWHEQFFGPGTRLTVL.

The gene calls are TRBV9 and TRBJ2-7; 9 nucleotides match TRBD1. From germline, CDR1 is SGDLS and CDR2 YYNGEE. Trimming at V came to 2 bases and at J to 3 bases, leaving 3 bases not matched to a gene. CDR3 length equals 14 residues. In nucleotides, the CDR3 is TGTGCCAGCAGCGTTAGGGACAGGGACTACGAGCAGTACTTC. Translation gives CASSVRDRDYEQYF.

The V gene is TRBV7-8, the J gene TRBJ2-7; 9 bases map to TRBD2. Germline V CDR1 and CDR2: SGHVS, FQNEAQ. V shed 1 base and J 3 bases; nucleotides not matched to a gene: 1. The length of the CDR3 is 14 residues. In DNA, the CDR3 is TGTGCCAGCAGCTTAGGACTAGCGGACTACGAGCAGTACTTC. This gives the protein CASSLGLADYEQYF.

In its sample, this clone was seen once. The rearrangement joins TRBV11-3 to TRBJ1-5; D call uncertain. V gave up 1 base and J gave up 11 bases, with 9 bases separating them. This CDR3 contains 12 residues. Germline CDR1 and CDR2: SGHNT and YENEEA. The CDR3 protein is CASSLVSRAQHF. DNA for the CDR3: TGTGCCAGCAGCTTAGTTTCCCGGGCCCAGCATTTT.

The V call is TRBV2, the J call TRBJ2-7; tentatively, D is TRBD1 (5 bases). Trimming stripped 4 bases from V and 2 bases from J, with 15 bases between. Germline CDR1 SNHLY, CDR2 FYNNEI. This CDR3 contains 15 residues. The CDR3 loop is CASSARRVATYEQYF. CDR3 nucleotide sequence: TGTGCCAGCAGTGCGCGCAGGGTAGCAACCTACGAGCAGTACTTC.

This clone was seen just once. The rearrangement joins TRBV11-2 to TRBJ2-3; maybe TRBD2 (5 bases). This CDR3 region has 18 residues. In germline, CDR1 is SGHAT, CDR2 FQNNGV. Trimming took off 2 bases at V and 0 bases at J, with 18 bases between the two ends. Written as DNA, the CDR3 is TGTGCCAGCAGCTTAATAGGACTCCAATTTTCTAGCACAGATACGCAGTATTTT. The encoded protein is CASSLIGLQFSSTDTQYF.

The chain carries TRBV10-1 and TRBJ2-1; D not certain. Germline V gene sequence: CDR1 WNHNN, CDR2 SYGVQD (reference sequence). V was trimmed by 3 bases and J by 5 bases, leaving 14 bases between them. This CDR3 is built from 15 residues. Written as DNA, the CDR3 is TGCGCCAGCAGTGAACCCTTTCGGGCGGACAATGAGCAGTTCTTC. As protein: CASSEPFRADNEQFF.

This chain uses TRBV4-2 with TRBJ2-3; 9 bases match TRBD2. The CDR3 sequence is 17 residues long. J gave up 9 bases and V 0 bases, and 13 bases lay outside the gene matches. CDR1 is LGHNA and CDR2 is YNFKEQ in the germline V gene. The CDR3 DNA follows: TGTGCCAGCAGCCAAGAATTGGGCGGGAGGGTCTTGGGGACGCAGTATTTT. Translation gives CASSQELGGRVLGTQYF.

The chain has TRBV19 and TRBJ2-1; 9 bases are a match to TRBD1. Per germline, CDR1 LNHDA and CDR2 SQIVND (reference sequence). The CDR3 covers 14 residues. V lost 5 bases, J lost 8 bases, and 7 bases stayed unmatched. CDR3 DNA: TGTGCCAGTAGTGAGGGACAGGGTTGGGATGAGCAGTTCTTC. It translates to CASSEGQGWDEQFF.

This clone appeared a single time. The V gene is TRBV28, the J gene TRBJ1-2, with 12 bases fitting TRBD1. Trimming removed 5 bases from V and 7 bases from J; junction bases left unmatched: 8. This CDR3 has 15 amino acids. Germline V CDR1 and CDR2: MDHEN, SYDVKM. CDR3 sequence reads: CASSPGTGGSLGYTF. For the CDR3, the DNA is TGTGCCAGCAGTCCAGGGACAGGGGGCTCACTTGGCTACACCTTC.

The gene calls are TRBV27 and TRBJ1-1; D remains unclear. CDR1 and CDR2 from the germline V gene are MNHEY and SMNVEV (reference sequence). The CDR3 extends over 13 amino acids. Trimming left V 2 bases short and J 1 base short, with 5 bases between. The DNA of the CDR3 is TGTGCCAGCAGTTTAATGCAGAACACTGAAGCTTTCTTT. Translating it yields CASSLMQNTEAFF.

The V and J genes are TRBV19 and TRBJ2-3; D is unresolved. Germline CDR1 and CDR2: LNHDA and SQIVND (reference sequence). With 5 bases removed from V and 2 bases from J, the gap between germline ends came to 2 bases. The CDR3 covers 11 residues. The CDR3 region is CASSYTDTQYF. The CDR3 DNA sequence: TGTGCCAGTAGTTACACAGATACGCAGTATTTT.

The rearrangement joins TRBV4-1 to TRBJ2-3; 8 bases are shared with TRBD1. Germline assignment: CDR1 MGHRA and CDR2 YSYEKL. V shed 0 bases and J 2 bases; nucleotides not matched to a gene: 4. This CDR3 comprises 16 residues. The CDR3 loop reads CASSQERDRITDTQYF. Here the CDR3 DNA reads TGCGCCAGCAGCCAAGAGAGGGACAGGATCACAGATACGCAGTATTTT.

V usage is TRBV7-9 and J usage is TRBJ2-7; no reliable D call. This CDR3 spans 12 amino acids. Germline CDR1 SEHNR, CDR2 FQNEAQ (reference sequence). Trimming cost V 4 bases and J 0 bases, with 4 bases left between them. The CDR3 DNA follows: TGTGCCAGCAGCTGGACCTCCTACGAGCAGTACTTC. This codes for CASSWTSYEQYF. The full variable domain, completed using reference TRBV7-9 and TRBJ2-7, is DTGVSQNPRHKITKRGQNVTFRCDPISEHNRLYWYRQTLGQGPEFLTYFQNEAQLEKSRLLSDRFSAERPKGSFSTLEIQRTEQGDSAMYLCASSWTSYEQYFGPGTRLTVT.

This sequence joins TRBV30 and TRBJ2-5; 10 nucleotides match TRBD1. The CDR3 loop spans 14 amino acids. V was clipped by 7 bases and J by 5 bases; unmatched bases: 10. CDR1 GTSNPN and CDR2 SVGIG come from the germline V gene (reference sequence). The CDR3 nucleotides read TGTGCCTCGGCCGGGACAGGGGTCGGGGAGACCCAGTACTTC. Encoded protein: CASAGTGVGETQYF.

The chain recombines TRBV5-1 with TRBJ1-1; D gene uncertain. The CDR3 length is 16 residues. Germline values: CDR1 SGHRS, CDR2 YFSETQ. V dropped 5 bases and J dropped 4 bases, with 21 bases sitting between them. The CDR3 DNA is TGCGCCAGCAGACCTCGGATCACACTCGTCAGCACTGAAGCTTTCTTT. It codes for CASRPRITLVSTEAFF. Full variable domain (remainder filled in from reference TRBV5-1 and TRBJ1-1): KAGVTQTPRYLIKTRGQQVTLSCSPISGHRSVSWYQQTPGQGLQFLFEYFSETQRNKGNFPGRFSGRQFSNSRSEMNVSTLELGDSALYLCASRPRITLVSTEAFFGQGTRLTVV.

The rearrangement uses TRBV4-3 and TRBJ2-3, with D perhaps being TRBD1 or TRBD2 (5 bases each). The germline V gene has CDR1 LGHNA and CDR2 YSLEER. The V gene lost 0 bases and the J gene lost 9 bases, with 22 bases spanning the gap. The CDR3 runs to 17 residues. CDR3 region: CASSQDLGTSRSGTQYF. The CDR3 DNA reads as TGCGCCAGCAGCCAAGATCTCGGGACCTCAAGGTCAGGGACGCAGTATTTT.

The sample holds one count of this clone. The chain is built from TRBV6-4 and TRBJ1-2; maybe TRBD1 (6 bases). With 6 bases removed from V and 4 bases from J, the gap between germline ends came to 12 bases. The CDR3 contains 13 residues. Looked up from germline, CDR1 is MRHNA and CDR2 is SNTAGT. CDR3 region: CASSEMTGYGYTF. CDR3 bases: TGTGCCAGCAGCGAAATGACAGGCTATGGCTACACCTTC.

This clone showed up just once. The CDR3 DNA reads as TGTGCCAGCAGCTTAGCACAGGGGGCGGTGGGAGAGACCCAGTACTTC. Translated: CASSLAQGAVGETQYF. This chain connects TRBV7-2 to TRBJ2-5, with 9 bases lining up with TRBD1. V lost 0 bases and J lost 4; bases outside the gene matches: 6. This CDR3 is built from 16 residues. The germline V gene has CDR1 SGHTA and CDR2 FQGNSA.

As DNA, the CDR3 is TGTGCCAGCAGCCTTTTAAGTCATTCTTCCGTAGCTTTCTTT. Its protein product is CASSLLSHSSVAFF. This sequence joins TRBV14 and TRBJ1-1; no firm D call. Germline V gives CDR1 SGHDN, CDR2 FVKESK. CDR3 size: 14 residues. V dropped 4 bases and J dropped 10 bases, with 19 bases sitting between them.

This chain uses TRBV4-1 with TRBJ1-6; 9 bases agree with TRBD1. After removal of 0 bases from V and 9 bases from J, the junction contained 3 bases not matched to a gene. The CDR3 is made up of 15 amino acids. The germline V gene encodes CDR1 MGHRA and CDR2 YSYEKL. The CDR3 DNA follows: TGCGCCAGCAGCCAAGAATGGGACAGGGCTTCACCCCTCCACTTT. Amino acid sequence: CASSQEWDRASPLHF.